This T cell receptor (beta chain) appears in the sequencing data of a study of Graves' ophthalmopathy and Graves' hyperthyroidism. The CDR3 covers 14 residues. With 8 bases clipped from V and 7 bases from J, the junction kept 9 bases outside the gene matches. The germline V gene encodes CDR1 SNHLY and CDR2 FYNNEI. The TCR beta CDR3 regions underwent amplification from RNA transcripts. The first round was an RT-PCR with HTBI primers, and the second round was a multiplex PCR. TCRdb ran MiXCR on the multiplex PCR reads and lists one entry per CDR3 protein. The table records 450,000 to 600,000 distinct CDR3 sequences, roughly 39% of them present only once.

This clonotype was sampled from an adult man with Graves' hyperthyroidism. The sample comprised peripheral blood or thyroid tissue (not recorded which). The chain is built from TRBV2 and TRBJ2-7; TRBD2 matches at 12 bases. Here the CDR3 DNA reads TGTGCCAGCCAAGAACTAGCGGGGGGTTATGAGCAGTACTTC. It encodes CASQELAGGYEQYF. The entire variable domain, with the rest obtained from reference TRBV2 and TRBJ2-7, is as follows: EPEVTQTPSHQVTQMGQEVILRCVPISNHLYFYWYRQILGQKVEFLVSFYNNEISEKSEIFDDQFSVERPDGSNFTLKIRSTKLEDSAMYFCASQELAGGYEQYFGPGTRLTVT.